One and the same sample provided the 12 T cell receptor beta chains below, sequenced in a study of T cells in localized non-small cell lung cancer. TCRdb's table, derived via immunoSEQ multiplex PCR, lists solely in-frame clones and lacks some. The sample lists tens of thousands of clones; around 89% were seen once. The material was peripheral blood, obtained before any cancer treatment. The receptor source for this set is a woman aged 35 to 75 with stage I squamous cell lung carcinoma.

The rearrangement links TRBV7-2 to TRBJ2-3, with D possibly matching TRBD2 (6 bases). The CDR3 is 16 residues long. Trimming pared 5 bases from V and 0 bases from J, leaving 15 bases between. Germline CDR1 reads SGHTA; CDR2 reads FQGNSA. The CDR3 region has the DNA TGTGCCAGCAGCCGAAGGGCGGGGACTAGCACAGATACGCAGTATTTT. It specifies CASSRRAGTSTDTQYF. The full variable domain, with the rest looked up from reference TRBV7-2 and TRBJ2-3, is GAGVSQSPSNKVTEKGKDVELRCDPISGHTALYWYRQSLGQGLEFLIYFQGNSAPDKSGLPSDRFSAERTGGSVSTLTIQRTQQEDSAVYLCASSRRAGTSTDTQYFGPGTRLTVL.

This clone was recorded many times. This chain links TRBV7-9 with TRBJ1-1, with D unclear. Germline CDR1 reads SEHNR; CDR2 reads FQNEAQ (reference sequence). The germline V and J ends were trimmed by 1 base and 8 bases, with 11 bases remaining between them. The CDR3 contains 13 residues. This chain's CDR3 is CASSLVGRQEAFF. CDR3 DNA: TGTGCCAGCAGCTTAGTTGGGCGACAAGAAGCTTTCTTT.

The chain has TRBV30 and TRBJ1-6; D remains unclear. Looked up from germline, CDR1 is GTSNPN and CDR2 is SVGIG (reference sequence). With 1 base removed from V and 6 bases from J, the gap between germline ends came to 7 bases. The CDR3 totals 13 residues. The CDR3, as DNA: TGTGCCTGGAGTGCTCCCCCTAATTCACCCCTCCACTTT. Protein sequence: CAWSAPPNSPLHF.

The chain employs TRBV5-4 and TRBJ1-1, with 7 bases aligning to TRBD1. Germline V CDR1 and CDR2: SGHNT, YYREEE (reference sequence). Germline trimming cut 5 bases from V and 8 bases from J; bases unmatched to any gene: 6. This CDR3 has 12 residues. The CDR3 DNA reads TGTGCCAGCAGTTCCCCGGACAGGGAAGCTTTCTTT. Protein sequence: CASSSPDREAFF.

The table lists this clone with a count of one. This CDR3 is CASSLLQGQPQHF. For the CDR3, the DNA is TGTGCCAGCAGTTTACTACAGGGGCAGCCCCAGCATTTT. This chain connects TRBV28 to TRBJ1-5; 7 nucleotides line up with TRBD1. The CDR3 sequence is 13 residues long. The germline gives CDR1 MDHEN, CDR2 SYDVKM. J gave up 7 bases and V 2 bases, and 2 bases lay outside the gene matches.

This chain links TRBV19 with TRBJ2-1, with 7 bases matching TRBD2. Germline CDR1 LNHDA, CDR2 SQIVND (reference sequence). This CDR3 comprises 14 residues. CDR3 nucleotides: TGTGCATCGTGTCTGGGGGGGAGGTACGGTGAGCAGTTCTTC. Translation: CASCLGGRYGEQFF.

There are a few counts of this clone. J is TRBJ1-4 and V is TRBV9; the match to TRBD1 covers 10 bases. The CDR3 length is 16 residues. V shed 4 bases and J 7 bases; nucleotides not matched to a gene: 10. The germline gives CDR1 SGDLS, CDR2 YYNGEE. CDR3 in DNA: TGTGCCAGCAGCCTTAACCCGACAGGGGGCAGTGAAAAACTGTTTTTT. Its protein product is CASSLNPTGGSEKLFF.

The V and J genes are TRBV5-4 and TRBJ1-1; D unclear. The V end was cut by 0 bases, the J end by 0 bases, with 15 bases between. The germline V gene has CDR1 SGHNT and CDR2 YYREEE (reference sequence). CDR3 length: 17 amino acids. CDR3 in amino acids: CASSLASMARMNTEAFF. The CDR3 DNA reads as TGTGCCAGCAGCTTGGCCTCCATGGCTAGAATGAACACTGAAGCTTTCTTT.

The rearrangement uses TRBV27 and TRBJ2-7; 9 bases agree with TRBD1. Germline assignment: CDR1 MNHEY and CDR2 SMNVEV (reference sequence). V lost 0 bases and J lost 4; bases outside the gene matches: 4. This CDR3 region has 15 residues. CDR3: CASSLSYRGRYEQYF. CDR3 coding DNA: TGTGCCAGCAGTTTATCCTACAGGGGGCGGTACGAGCAGTACTTC.

This clone was counted between two and nine times. The V call is TRBV7-9, the J call TRBJ1-2; perhaps TRBD1 as D (5 bases). Germline V lookup: CDR1 SEHNR, CDR2 FQNEAQ (reference sequence). Between the trimmed V and J ends, which lost 5 bases and 4 bases, there was a span of 17 bases. The CDR3 extends over 15 amino acids. The CDR3 DNA reads TGTGCCAGCAGCCCTCCTCTACAGGAGATCTATGGCTACACCTTC. This sequence encodes CASSPPLQEIYGYTF. The complete variable domain, with remaining parts taken from reference TRBV7-9 and TRBJ1-2, reads DTGVSQNPRHKITKRGQNVTFRCDPISEHNRLYWYRQTLGQGPEFLTYFQNEAQLEKSRLLSDRFSAERPKGSFSTLEIQRTEQGDSAMYLCASSPPLQEIYGYTFGSGTRLTVV.

The chain links TRBV15 to TRBJ2-4; 9 nucleotides line up with TRBD1. This CDR3 region has 15 residues. Trimming removed 5 bases from V and 8 bases from J; junction bases left unmatched: 10. From germline, CDR1 is LNHNV and CDR2 YYDKDF (reference sequence). The CDR3 DNA reads TGTGCCACCAGCCGAAATAACAGGGGGCGGGACATTCAGTACTTC. It yields the protein CATSRNNRGRDIQYF.

V gene TRBV10-2 combines with J gene TRBJ1-2; D gene uncertain. The CDR3 totals 16 residues. The germline V gene encodes CDR1 WSHSY and CDR2 SAAADI. Trimming shortened V by 0 bases and J by 2 bases, and 13 bases separated the two germline ends. The DNA for the CDR3 is TGCGCCAGCAGTGAGTCTCTGAGCGCCCCAAACTATGGCTACACCTTC. Protein: CASSESLSAPNYGYTF.